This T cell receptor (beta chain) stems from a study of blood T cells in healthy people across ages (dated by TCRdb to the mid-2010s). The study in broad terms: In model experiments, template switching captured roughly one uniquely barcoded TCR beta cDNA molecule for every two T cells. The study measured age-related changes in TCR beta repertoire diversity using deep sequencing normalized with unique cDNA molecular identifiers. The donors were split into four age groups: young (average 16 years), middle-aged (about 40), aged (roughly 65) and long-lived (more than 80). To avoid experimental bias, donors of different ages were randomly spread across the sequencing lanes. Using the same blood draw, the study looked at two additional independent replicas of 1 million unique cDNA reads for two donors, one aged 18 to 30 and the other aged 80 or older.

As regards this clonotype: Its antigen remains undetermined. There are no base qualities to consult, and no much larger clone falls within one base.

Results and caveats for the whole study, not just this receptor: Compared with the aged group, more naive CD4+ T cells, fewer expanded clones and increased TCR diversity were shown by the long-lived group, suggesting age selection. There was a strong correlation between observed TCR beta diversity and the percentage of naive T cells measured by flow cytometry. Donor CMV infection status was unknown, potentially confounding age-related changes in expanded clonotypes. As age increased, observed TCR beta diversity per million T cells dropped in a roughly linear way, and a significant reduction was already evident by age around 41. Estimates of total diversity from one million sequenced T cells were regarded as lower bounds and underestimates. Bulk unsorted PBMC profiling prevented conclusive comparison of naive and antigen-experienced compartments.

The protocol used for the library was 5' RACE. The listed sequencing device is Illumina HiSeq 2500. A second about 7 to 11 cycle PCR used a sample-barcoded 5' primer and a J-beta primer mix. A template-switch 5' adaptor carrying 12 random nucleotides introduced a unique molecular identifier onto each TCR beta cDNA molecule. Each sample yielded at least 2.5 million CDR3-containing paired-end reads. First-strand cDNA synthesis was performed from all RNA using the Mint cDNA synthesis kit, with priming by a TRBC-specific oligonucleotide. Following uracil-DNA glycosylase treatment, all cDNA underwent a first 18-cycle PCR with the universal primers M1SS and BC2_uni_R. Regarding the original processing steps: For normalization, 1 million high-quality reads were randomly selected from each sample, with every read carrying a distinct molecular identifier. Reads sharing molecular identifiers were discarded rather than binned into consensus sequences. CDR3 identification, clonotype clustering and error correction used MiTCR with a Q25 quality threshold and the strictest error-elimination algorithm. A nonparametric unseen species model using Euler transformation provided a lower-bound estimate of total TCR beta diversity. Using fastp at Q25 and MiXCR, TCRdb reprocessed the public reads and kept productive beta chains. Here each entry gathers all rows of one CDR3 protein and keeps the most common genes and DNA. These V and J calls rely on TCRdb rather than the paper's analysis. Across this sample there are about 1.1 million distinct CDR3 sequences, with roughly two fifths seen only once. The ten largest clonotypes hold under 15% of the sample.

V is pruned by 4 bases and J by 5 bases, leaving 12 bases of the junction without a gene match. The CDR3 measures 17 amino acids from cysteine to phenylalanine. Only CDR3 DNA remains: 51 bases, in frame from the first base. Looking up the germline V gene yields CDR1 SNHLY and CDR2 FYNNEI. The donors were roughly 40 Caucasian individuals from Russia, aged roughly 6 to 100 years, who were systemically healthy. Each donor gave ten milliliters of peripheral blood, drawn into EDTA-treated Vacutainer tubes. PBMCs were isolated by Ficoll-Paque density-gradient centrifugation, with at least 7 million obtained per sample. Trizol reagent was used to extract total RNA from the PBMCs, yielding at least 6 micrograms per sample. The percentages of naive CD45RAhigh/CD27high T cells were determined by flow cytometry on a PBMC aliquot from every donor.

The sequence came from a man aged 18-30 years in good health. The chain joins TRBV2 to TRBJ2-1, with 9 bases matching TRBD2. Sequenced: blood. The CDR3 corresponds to CASSVASLAGRDNEQFF. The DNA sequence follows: TGTGCCAGCAGTGTCGCCTCCCTAGCGGGGAGAGACAATGAGCAGTTCTTC.